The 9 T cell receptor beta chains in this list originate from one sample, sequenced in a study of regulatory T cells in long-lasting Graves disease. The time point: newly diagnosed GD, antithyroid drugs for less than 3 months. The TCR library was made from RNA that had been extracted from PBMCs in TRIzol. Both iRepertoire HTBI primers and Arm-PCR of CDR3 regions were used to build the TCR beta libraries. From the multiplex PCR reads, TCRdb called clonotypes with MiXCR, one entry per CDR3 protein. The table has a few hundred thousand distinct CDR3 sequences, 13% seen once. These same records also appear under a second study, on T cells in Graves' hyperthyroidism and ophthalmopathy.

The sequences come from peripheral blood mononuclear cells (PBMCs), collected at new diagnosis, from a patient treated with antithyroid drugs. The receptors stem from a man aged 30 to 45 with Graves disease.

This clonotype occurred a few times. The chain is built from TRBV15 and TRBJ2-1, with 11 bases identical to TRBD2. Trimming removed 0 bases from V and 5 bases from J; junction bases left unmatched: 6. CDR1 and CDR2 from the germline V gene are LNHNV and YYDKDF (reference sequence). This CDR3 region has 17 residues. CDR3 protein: CATSREAASGRHNEQFF. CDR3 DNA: TGTGCCACCAGCAGAGAGGCGGCTAGCGGGAGGCACAATGAGCAGTTCTTC. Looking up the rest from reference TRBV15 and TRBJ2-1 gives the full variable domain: DAMVIQNPRYQVTQFGKPVTLSCSQTLNHNVMYWYQQKSSQAPKLLFHYYDKDFNNEADTPDNFQSRRPNTSFCFLDIRSPGLGDTAMYLCATSREAASGRHNEQFFGPGTRLTVL.

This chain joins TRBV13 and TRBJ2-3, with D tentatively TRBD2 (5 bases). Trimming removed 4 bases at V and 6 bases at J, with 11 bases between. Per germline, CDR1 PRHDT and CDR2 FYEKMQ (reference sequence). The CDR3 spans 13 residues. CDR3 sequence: CASSSGWRDTQYF. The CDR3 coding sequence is TGTGCCAGCAGCTCTGGTTGGAGGGATACGCAGTATTTT. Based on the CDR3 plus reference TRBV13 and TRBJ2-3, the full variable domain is AAGVIQSPRHLIKEKRETATLKCYPIPRHDTVYWYQQGPGQDPQFLISFYEKMQSDKGSIPDRFSAQQFSDYHSELNMSSLELGDSALYFCASSSGWRDTQYFGPGTRLTVL.

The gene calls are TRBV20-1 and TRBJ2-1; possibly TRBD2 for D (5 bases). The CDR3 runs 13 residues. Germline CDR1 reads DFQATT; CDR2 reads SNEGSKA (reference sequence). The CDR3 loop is CGGRRSSYNEQFF. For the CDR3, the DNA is TGCGGAGGAAGGAGGAGCTCCTACAATGAGCAGTTCTTC.

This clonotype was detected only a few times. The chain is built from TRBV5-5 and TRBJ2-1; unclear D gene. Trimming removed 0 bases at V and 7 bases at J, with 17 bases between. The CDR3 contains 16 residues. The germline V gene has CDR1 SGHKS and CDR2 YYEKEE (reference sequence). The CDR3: CASSLALRPVSNEQFF. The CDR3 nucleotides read TGTGCCAGCAGCTTGGCTCTACGGCCGGTCAGTAATGAGCAGTTCTTC.

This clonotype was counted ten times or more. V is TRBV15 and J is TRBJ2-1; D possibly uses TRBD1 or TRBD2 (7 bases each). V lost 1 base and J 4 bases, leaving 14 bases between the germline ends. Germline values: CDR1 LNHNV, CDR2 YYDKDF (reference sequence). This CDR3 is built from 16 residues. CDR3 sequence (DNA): TGTGCCACCAGCAGAGCCAGGGAGGGGGCTTACAATGAGCAGTTCTTC. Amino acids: CATSRAREGAYNEQFF.

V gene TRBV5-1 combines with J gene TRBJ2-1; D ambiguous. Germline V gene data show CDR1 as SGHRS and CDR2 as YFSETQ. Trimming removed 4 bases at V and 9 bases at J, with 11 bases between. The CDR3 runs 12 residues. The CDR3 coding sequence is TGCGCCAGCAGCATAGGAAACACTGAGCAGTTCTTC. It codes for CASSIGNTEQFF. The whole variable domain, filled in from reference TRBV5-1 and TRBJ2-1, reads KAGVTQTPRYLIKTRGQQVTLSCSPISGHRSVSWYQQTPGQGLQFLFEYFSETQRNKGNFPGRFSGRQFSNSRSEMNVSTLELGDSALYLCASSIGNTEQFFGPGTRLTVL.

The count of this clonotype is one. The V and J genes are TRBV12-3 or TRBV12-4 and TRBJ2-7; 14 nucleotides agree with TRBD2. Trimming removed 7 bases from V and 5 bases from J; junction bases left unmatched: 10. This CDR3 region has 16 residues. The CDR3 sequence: CASTMGLAGEDDEQYF. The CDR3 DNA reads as TGTGCCAGCACCATGGGACTAGCGGGAGAGGATGACGAGCAGTACTTC.

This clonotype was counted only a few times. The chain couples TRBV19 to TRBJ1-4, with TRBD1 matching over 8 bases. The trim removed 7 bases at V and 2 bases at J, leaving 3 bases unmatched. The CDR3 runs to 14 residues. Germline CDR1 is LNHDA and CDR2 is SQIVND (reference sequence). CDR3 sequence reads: CASKDRATNEKLFF. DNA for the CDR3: TGTGCCAGTAAGGACAGGGCCACTAATGAAAAACTGTTTTTT.

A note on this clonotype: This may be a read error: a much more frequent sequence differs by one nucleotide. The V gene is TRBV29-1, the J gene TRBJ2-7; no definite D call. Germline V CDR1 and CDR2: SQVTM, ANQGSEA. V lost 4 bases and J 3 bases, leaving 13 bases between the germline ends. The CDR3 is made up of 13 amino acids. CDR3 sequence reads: CSVVRATNYEQYF. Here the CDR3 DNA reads TGCAGCGTTGTTCGGGCCACAAACTACGAGCAGTACTTC.